This is a list of T cell receptor beta chains from one sample in a study of CD8+CD57+ T cells in acquired aplastic anemia. TCRdb reanalysed the reads using MiXCR and keeps one entry per CDR3 protein. The table lists approximately 170,000 distinct CDR3 sequences, more than 45% of them singletons. The sample consisted of sorted CD4+, CD8+, or CD8+CD57+ T cells (not recorded which) from PBMCs. These receptors were collected from a human donor with aplastic anemia. CDR3s include the opening cysteine and the closing phenylalanine or tryptophan. Fields, in order: D gene, J gene, V gene, clone size, CDR3 protein, CDR3 DNA. D genes are given only for firm matches. Clone size, where shown, is once, few, many, or a class for clones that have expanded.

.	TRBJ2-7	TRBV5-1	.	CASSSFTLEQYF	TGCGCCAGCAGCTCTTTTACCTTGGAGCAGTACTTC
.	TRBJ1-3	TRBV19	.	CASSIGESFSGNTIYF	TGTGCCAGTAGTATAGGGGAGTCGTTCTCTGGAAACACCATATATTTT
TRBD1	TRBJ1-2	TRBV15	.	CATSREEGQGYYYGYTF	TGTGCCACCAGCAGGGAAGAGGGACAGGGGTATTACTATGGCTACACCTTC
TRBD2	TRBJ2-1	TRBV11-2	many	CASSLGGLANEQFF	TGTGCCAGCAGCTTAGGGGGACTAGCAAATGAGCAGTTCTTC
TRBD1	TRBJ2-3	TRBV12-3/TRBV12-4	few	CASSSHTGGPSTTDTQYF	TGTGCCAGCAGTTCCCACACAGGGGGCCCTTCTACCACAGATACGCAGTATTTT
.	TRBJ2-5	TRBV25-1	.	CASSLQTDTETQYF	TGTGCCAGCAGCTTGCAAACCGATACAGAGACCCAGTACTTC
.	TRBJ2-2	TRBV6-1	few	CASSVSVTLRGTGELFF	TGTGCCAGCAGTGTATCCGTAACGCTTCGAGGGACCGGGGAGCTGTTTTTT
.	TRBJ1-6	TRBV20-1	many	CSARGPGRDANSPLHF	TGCAGTGCTAGAGGCCCTGGGCGGGACGCCAATTCACCCCTCCACTTT
TRBD1	TRBJ1-3	TRBV7-2	few	CASSLQGEVGNTIYF	TGTGCCAGCAGCTTACAGGGGGAGGTTGGAAACACCATATATTTT
.	TRBJ2-1	TRBV15	few	CATSRGTEGAEQFF	TGTGCCACCAGCAGAGGGACGGAGGGGGCTGAGCAGTTCTTC
.	TRBJ1-1	TRBV19	.	CASSSSGQTEAFF	TGTGCCAGTAGCTCCTCGGGACAAACTGAAGCTTTCTTT
TRBD2	TRBJ2-2	TRBV19	many	CASSILASGGAGTGELFF	TGTGCCAGTAGTATCCTCGCTAGCGGGGGGGCCGGTACCGGGGAGCTGTTTTTT
.	TRBJ2-1	TRBV7-8	many	CASSVGTPINEQFF	TGTGCCAGCAGCGTCGGGACACCGATAAATGAGCAGTTCTTC
.	TRBJ2-7	TRBV24-1	few	CATSAGTYEQYF	TGTGCCACCAGTGCGGGGACGTACGAGCAGTACTTC
TRBD1	TRBJ1-1	TRBV7-9	many	CASSRTGGVTEAFF	TGTGCCAGCAGCCGAACAGGGGGGGTCACTGAAGCTTTCTTT
TRBD2	TRBJ2-1	TRBV15	.	CATSIGRGEYNEQFF	TGTGCCACCAGCATCGGGCGGGGGGAGTACAATGAGCAGTTCTTC
.	TRBJ1-1	TRBV7-8	.	CASSLAPQNTEAFF	TGTGCCAGCAGCTTAGCCCCCCAGAACACTGAAGCTTTCTTT
.	TRBJ1-6	TRBV4-3	once	CASSQTDRYNSPLHF	TGCGCCAGCAGCCAGACCGACAGATATAATTCACCCCTCCACTTT
.	TRBJ2-2	TRBV6-1	.	CASGITPYTGELFF	TGTGCCAGCGGTATAACACCGTACACCGGGGAGCTGTTTTTT
TRBD1	TRBJ2-5	TRBV15	.	CASGLRGQETQCF	TGTGCCTCGGGACTCAGGGGGCAAGAGACCCAGTGCTTC
TRBD1	TRBJ2-1	TRBV29-1	once	CSVDSGQGGVDEQFF	TGCAGCGTTGACTCTGGACAGGGGGGGGTCGATGAGCAGTTCTTC
TRBD2	TRBJ2-1	TRBV24-1	.	CATSRLAGGPKFF	TGTGCCACCAGTCGTCTAGCGGGAGGGCCCAAGTTCTTC
TRBD2	TRBJ2-7	TRBV10-3	.	CALSEGTSGGTGQYF	TGTGCCCTCAGTGAAGGGACTAGCGGGGGCACGGGGCAGTACTTC
.	TRBJ2-7	TRBV4-3	many	CASSQVRHGSYEQYF	TGCGCCAGCAGCCAAGTGAGACACGGGTCCTACGAGCAGTACTTC
TRBD2	TRBJ2-1	TRBV11-2	.	CASSSQLAGGLNEQFF	TGTGCCAGCAGCTCACAACTAGCGGGAGGACTCAATGAGCAGTTCTTC
.	TRBJ1-4	TRBV29-1	.	CSVGVREKLFF	TGCAGCGTGGGGGTACGGGAAAAACTGTTTTTT
.	TRBJ2-7	TRBV25-1	.	CASSLPRDTYEQYF	TGTGCCAGCAGCCTCCCCCGGGACACCTACGAGCAGTACTTC
.	TRBJ1-1	TRBV4-1	.	CARSLDRSLNTEAFF	TGCGCCCGCAGCCTCGACAGGTCACTCAACACTGAAGCTTTCTTT
TRBD1	TRBJ1-1	TRBV7-6	.	CASSSEIWDRGAEAFF	TGTGCCAGCAGCTCCGAAATCTGGGACAGGGGGGCTGAAGCTTTCTTT
.	TRBJ1-1	TRBV18	.	CASSPPVRVTEAFF	TGTGCCAGCTCACCACCGGTGCGGGTCACTGAAGCTTTCTTT
TRBD1	TRBJ1-4	TRBV20-1	.	CSARGQGTEGNEKLFF	TGCAGTGCTAGAGGACAGGGCACAGAGGGGAATGAAAAACTGTTTTTT
.	TRBJ2-7	TRBV2	many	CASSYSYEQYF	TGTGCCAGCAGCTACTCCTACGAGCAGTACTTC
.	TRBJ1-6	TRBV27	many	CASSFRRSGSPLHF	TGTGCCAGCTCATTCAGGAGGTCTGGATCACCCCTCCACTTT
.	TRBJ1-3	TRBV19	.	CASSMVESSGNTIYF	TGTGCCAGTAGTATGGTAGAGAGCTCTGGAAACACCATATATTTT
.	TRBJ1-2	TRBV7-9	.	CASSPEFYGYTF	TGTGCCAGCAGTCCAGAGTTCTATGGCTACACCTTC
.	TRBJ1-5	TRBV18	few	CASSPEGNQPQHF	TGTGCCAGCTCCCCAGAGGGAAATCAGCCCCAGCATTTT
.	TRBJ1-2	TRBV6-5	many	CASSYSNGVYYGYTF	TGTGCCAGCAGTTACTCGAATGGGGTCTACTATGGCTACACCTTC
.	TRBJ1-1	TRBV25-1	.	CASSPQRQLETEAFF	TGTGCCAGCTCACCTCAGAGACAGTTGGAAACTGAAGCTTTCTTT
TRBD1	TRBJ1-1	TRBV19	many	CASSMVGQGNTEAFF	TGTGCCAGTAGTATGGTGGGACAGGGGAACACTGAAGCTTTCTTT
.	TRBJ2-7	TRBV5-1	.	CASSLEGLRGSYEQYF	TGCGCCAGCAGCTTGGAAGGACTCCGTGGATCGTACGAGCAGTACTTC